Following are 32 T cell receptor beta chains from one sample sequenced in a study of cytomegalovirus exposure and HLA in healthy donors. PCR involved 60 Vbeta and 13 Jbeta primers. Generated by immunoSEQ multiplex PCR, the TCRdb table keeps only in-frame clones and is missing some. The data contain fewer than 200,000 clones, almost 80% of them seen just once; the ten biggest clones take up roughly 5.8%. Sequenced material: PBMCs. The receptors derive from a man aged 35 to 55 in good health and CMV-seropositive.

J is TRBJ1-3 and V is TRBV5-8; 8 bases align to TRBD1. V was clipped by 3 bases and J by 1 base; unmatched bases: 9. CDR1 is SGHTS, CDR2 YDEGEE, per germline. The CDR3 consists of 17 residues. The DNA for the CDR3 is TGTGCCAGCAGCTCTCCCGGGACAGGATTGTCTGGAAACACCATATATTTT. Translated: CASSSPGTGLSGNTIYF.

This sequence joins TRBV5-1 and TRBJ2-2; D gene uncertain. The V end lost 0 bases, the J end lost 5 bases, and 8 bases lay between the germline ends. Germline lookup yields CDR1 SGHRS and CDR2 YFSETQ. The CDR3 runs to 14 residues. The CDR3 loop is CASSLDVGTGELFF. The CDR3 bases are TGCGCCAGCAGCTTGGATGTCGGGACCGGGGAGCTGTTTTTT.

This clone appeared a few times. J is TRBJ1-5 and V is TRBV6-1; D is ambiguous. The CDR3 is 16 residues long. The V gene lost 4 bases and the J gene lost 1 base, with 14 bases spanning the gap. CDR1 is MNHNS and CDR2 is SASEGT in the germline V gene. The CDR3 protein is CASSVGVSGSNQPQHF. In nucleotides, the CDR3 is TGTGCCAGCAGTGTCGGGGTGAGTGGGAGCAATCAGCCCCAGCATTTT.

The chain joins TRBV4-1 to TRBJ2-1; maybe TRBD2 (5 bases). V shed 1 base and J shed 0 bases, with 10 bases lying between them. Germline V gives CDR1 MGHRA, CDR2 YSYEKL. The CDR3 extends over 16 amino acids. CDR3 sequence: CASSQGRTTSYNEQFF. CDR3 bases: TGCGCCAGCAGCCAAGGGAGGACGACCTCCTACAATGAGCAGTTCTTC.

V and J are TRBV28 and TRBJ2-7; tentatively, D is TRBD2 (6 bases). Germline loops: CDR1 MDHEN, CDR2 SYDVKM. The CDR3 spans 14 residues. V shed 3 bases and J shed 1 base, with 10 bases lying between them. CDR3 region: CASSLAGTSYEQYF. CDR3 DNA sequence: TGTGCCAGCAGTTTGGCGGGAACGTCCTACGAGCAGTACTTC.

The chain combines TRBV27 with TRBJ2-2; TRBD2 matches at 8 bases. The CDR3 is made up of 15 amino acids. Germline lookup yields CDR1 MNHEY and CDR2 SMNVEV (reference sequence). V lost 7 bases, J lost 0 bases, and 4 bases stayed unmatched. The CDR3, as DNA: TGTGCCAGCATCCGTAGCGGGACGAACACCGGGGAGCTGTTTTTT. Its translation: CASIRSGTNTGELFF.

The chain combines TRBV5-1 with TRBJ2-3; 9 bases align to TRBD1. Germline trimming cut 2 bases from V and 5 bases from J; bases unmatched to any gene: 6. Germline CDR1 is SGHRS and CDR2 is YFSETQ. This CDR3 is built from 15 residues. CDR3 protein: CASSLQGAKGDTQYF. The CDR3 DNA sequence: TGCGCCAGCAGCTTACAGGGGGCGAAGGGAGATACGCAGTATTTT. The complete variable domain, with remaining parts taken from reference TRBV5-1 and TRBJ2-3, reads KAGVTQTPRYLIKTRGQQVTLSCSPISGHRSVSWYQQTPGQGLQFLFEYFSETQRNKGNFPGRFSGRQFSNSRSEMNVSTLELGDSALYLCASSLQGAKGDTQYFGPGTRLTVL.

V is TRBV11-3 and J is TRBJ2-1; the D is unclear. This CDR3 has 13 amino acids. V lost 0 bases and J 8 bases, leaving 8 bases between the germline ends. Germline-derived CDR1 and CDR2 are SGHNT and YENEEA. The DNA of the CDR3 is TGTGCCAGCAGCTTAGATCTCGGTGATGAGCAGTTCTTC. It translates to CASSLDLGDEQFF. The variable domain in full, with the rest retrieved from reference TRBV11-3 and TRBJ2-1, is EAGVVQSPRYKIIEKKQPVAFWCNPISGHNTLYWYLQNLGQGPELLIRYENEEAVDDSQLPKDRFSAERLKGVDSTLKIQPAELGDSAVYLCASSLDLGDEQFFGPGTRLTVL.

Concerning this clone itself: A read error is likely, as this CDR3 ends without the conserved phenylalanine or tryptophan. V usage is TRBV2 and J usage is TRBJ1-2; no reliable D call. Germline V gene sequence: CDR1 SNHLY, CDR2 FYNNEI. Trimming removed 2 bases from V and 10 bases from J, with 14 bases in between. The CDR3 extends over 13 amino acids. The CDR3 here is CASSENLGSDYTS. In DNA form, the CDR3 reads TGTGCCAGCAGTGAAAACCTGGGGTCGGACTACACCTCC.

J is TRBJ1-3 and V is TRBV19; 7 nucleotides match TRBD1. Looked up from germline, CDR1 is LNHDA and CDR2 is SQIVND (reference sequence). This CDR3 is 17 amino acids long. V gave up 4 bases and J gave up 0 bases; unmatched junction bases: 9. The CDR3, as DNA: TGTGCCAGTAGTACGGCCGGACAGGCATTCTCTGGAAACACCATATATTTT. Encoded protein: CASSTAGQAFSGNTIYF.

The chain links TRBV9 to TRBJ1-5; D possibly corresponds to TRBD1 (6 bases). This CDR3 spans 14 amino acids. V was cut by 3 bases and J by 5 bases, with 12 bases left in between. The germline gives CDR1 SGDLS, CDR2 YYNGEE. In nucleotides, the CDR3 is TGTGCCAGCAGCGCAGGGGCCCCCTATCAGCCCCAGCATTTT. Its translation is CASSAGAPYQPQHF. Looking up the rest from reference TRBV9 and TRBJ1-5 gives the full variable domain: DSGVTQTPKHLITATGQRVTLRCSPRSGDLSVYWYQQSLDQGLQFLIQYYNGEERAKGNILERFSAQQFPDLHSELNLSSLELGDSALYFCASSAGAPYQPQHFGDGTRLSIL.

This rearrangement joins TRBV5-1 to TRBJ2-1; possible D gene TRBD2, 7 bases. The V end was cut by 4 bases, the J end by 0 bases, with 20 bases between. Germline CDR1 is SGHRS and CDR2 is YFSETQ. CDR3 length: 18 amino acids. The CDR3 DNA reads as TGCGCCAGCAGCGGGAGGGGACAACGCCTGAGCTCCTACAATGAGCAGTTCTTC. Protein sequence: CASSGRGQRLSSYNEQFF.

J is TRBJ2-3 and V is TRBV4-1; TRBD2 is a possible D gene (6 bases). The CDR3 has 15 residues. V lost 4 bases to trimming and J lost 0 bases, with 11 bases between them. CDR1 and CDR2 from the germline V gene are MGHRA and YSYEKL. CDR3 DNA: TGCGCCAGCAGCCGTCAAGGGACTAGCACAGATACGCAGTATTTT. Its translation is CASSRQGTSTDTQYF.

The chain couples TRBV5-1 to TRBJ2-7; TRBD2 matches at 10 bases. Germline values: CDR1 SGHRS, CDR2 YFSETQ. V lost 1 base, J lost 6 bases, and 4 bases stayed unmatched. This CDR3 is 14 amino acids long. CDR3 loop: CASSLSLAGAEQYF. CDR3 bases: TGCGCCAGCAGCTTGTCTCTAGCGGGAGCCGAGCAGTACTTC.

The V gene is TRBV16, the J gene TRBJ1-3; D is possibly TRBD1 (6 bases). The CDR3 is 16 residues long. V was trimmed by 4 bases and J by 0 bases, leaving 13 bases between them. Germline CDR1 is KGHSY and CDR2 is FQNENV. The CDR3 protein is CASSPTGALSGNTIYF. The CDR3 DNA reads TGTGCCAGCAGCCCGACAGGTGCCCTCTCTGGAAACACCATATATTTT.

The CDR3 sequence is CASSSLRGTRAVETQYF. The CDR3, as DNA: TGTGCCAGCAGTTCCCTTCGGGGGACTAGGGCGGTTGAGACCCAGTACTTC. The chain links TRBV28 to TRBJ2-5; 8 bases align to TRBD2. The V and J ends lost 4 bases and 5 bases, in that order; junction bases with no gene match: 15. The CDR3 contains 17 residues. Germline assignment: CDR1 MDHEN and CDR2 SYDVKM.

The chain carries TRBV2 and TRBJ1-6, with 9 bases matching TRBD1. CDR3 length: 14 residues. In germline, CDR1 is SNHLY, CDR2 FYNNEI. V shed 7 bases, J shed 10 bases, and the junction held 8 bases outside the gene matches. The CDR3 sequence: CASNLQGAESPLHF. Written as DNA, the CDR3 is TGTGCCAGCAACTTACAGGGGGCTGAATCACCCCTCCACTTT.

This clone was detected a few times. V is TRBV2 and J is TRBJ2-2; D is perhaps TRBD2 (5 bases). The CDR3 contains 15 residues. V lost 6 bases to trimming and J lost 5 bases, with 16 bases between them. Per germline, CDR1 SNHLY and CDR2 FYNNEI. The CDR3 loop reads CASSSHQRPTGELFF. CDR3 DNA sequence: TGTGCCAGCAGCTCCCATCAGCGGCCTACCGGGGAGCTGTTTTTT.

The chain carries TRBV28 and TRBJ2-2, with a possible D match to TRBD1 (6 bases). V dropped 4 bases and J dropped 4 bases, with 10 bases sitting between them. The V gene's germline CDR1 is MDHEN and CDR2 SYDVKM. CDR3 length: 14 residues. CDR3 bases: TGTGCCAGCAGTTCCCCACAGGGCACCGGGGAGCTGTTTTTT. Encoded protein: CASSSPQGTGELFF.

The chain uses TRBV7-2 and TRBJ2-7; 7 nucleotides match TRBD1. CDR3 length: 14 amino acids. Germline values: CDR1 SGHTA, CDR2 FQGNSA. With V trimmed by 5 bases and J by 3 bases, 7 bases remained unmatched. CDR3 loop: CASSHRTGNYEQYF. In nucleotides, the CDR3 is TGTGCCAGCAGCCACAGGACAGGAAACTACGAGCAGTACTTC.

This clone was seen once. The chain uses TRBV10-1 and TRBJ2-5; possibly TRBD1 for D (6 bases). This CDR3 is 16 amino acids long. Germline lookup yields CDR1 WNHNN and CDR2 SYGVQD (reference sequence). V was clipped by 9 bases and J by 0 bases, with 20 bases between them. DNA of the CDR3: TGCGCCAGAAGGGTATTTTGGGGGCGCGACCAAGAGACCCAGTACTTC. Protein: CARRVFWGRDQETQYF.

The rearrangement uses TRBV5-1 and TRBJ2-2, with 9 bases fitting TRBD2. CDR3 size: 15 residues. In germline, CDR1 is SGHRS, CDR2 YFSETQ. V lost 2 bases to trimming and J lost 3 bases; unmatched junction nucleotides: 2. The CDR3 DNA follows: TGCGCCAGCAGCTTACCTAGCGGGGACACCGGGGAGCTGTTTTTT. Residues: CASSLPSGDTGELFF.

This chain connects TRBV5-1 to TRBJ2-1; possible D gene TRBD2, 6 bases. CDR3 length: 16 amino acids. Trimming removed 3 bases at V and 6 bases at J, with 19 bases between. Germline values: CDR1 SGHRS, CDR2 YFSETQ. Here the CDR3 DNA reads TGCGCCAGCAGCTCCGGGTGGGGGGAGTGGGTCAATGAGCAGTTCTTC. Residues: CASSSGWGEWVNEQFF.

The genes are TRBV28 and TRBJ1-5, with 7 bases that match TRBD1. The V and J ends lost 6 bases and 4 bases, in that order; junction bases with no gene match: 0. CDR1 is MDHEN and CDR2 is SYDVKM in the germline V gene. The CDR3 is 12 residues long. The CDR3 DNA reads TGTGCCAGCAGCAGGGGGAATCAGCCCCAGCATTTT. Translation: CASSRGNQPQHF.

DNA for the CDR3: TGTGCCAGCAGTTTGACTAGCGGGAGGGCCCCCAATGAGCAGTTCTTC. Translating it yields CASSLTSGRAPNEQFF. The chain recombines TRBV27 with TRBJ2-1; 14 nucleotides agree with TRBD2. Per germline, CDR1 MNHEY and CDR2 SMNVEV (reference sequence). The CDR3 extends over 16 amino acids. The trim removed 3 bases at V and 6 bases at J, leaving 4 bases unmatched.

The chain uses TRBV7-8 and TRBJ1-1; weak D call: TRBD1 (5 bases). Germline V CDR1 and CDR2: SGHVS, FQNEAQ. V lost 5 bases to trimming and J lost 3 bases, with 10 bases between them. The CDR3 runs to 13 residues. CDR3 bases: TGTGCCAGCAGCGCCCGGGGGGACACTGAAGCTTTCTTT. This encodes CASSARGDTEAFF.

The J gene is TRBJ2-2, the V gene TRBV5-1, with D maybe TRBD1 (7 bases). Germline CDR1 SGHRS, CDR2 YFSETQ. This CDR3 is built from 14 residues. V was shortened by 5 bases and J by 9 bases, with 17 bases between the two germline ends. CDR3: CASRTQGGPWELFF. The CDR3 nucleotides are TGCGCCAGCAGAACTCAGGGGGGCCCGTGGGAGCTGTTTTTT.

V gene TRBV6-5 combines with J gene TRBJ1-4; a weak D match, TRBD1 (6 bases). V was trimmed by 2 bases and J by 3 bases, leaving 10 bases between them. Germline CDR1 and CDR2: MNHEY and SVGAGI. This CDR3 is 15 amino acids long. CDR3 loop: CASSYPPGANEKLFF. CDR3 bases: TGTGCCAGCAGTTACCCGCCAGGGGCTAATGAAAAACTGTTTTTT.

V is TRBV15 and J is TRBJ2-7; 7 bases agree with TRBD2. V lost 0 bases and J lost 1; bases outside the gene matches: 3. This CDR3 is 15 amino acids long. The germline CDR1 and CDR2 sequences are LNHNV and YYDKDF (reference sequence). CDR3 in amino acids: CATSRDLAESYEQYF. Here the CDR3 DNA reads TGTGCCACCAGCAGAGACCTAGCGGAATCCTACGAGCAGTACTTC.

This chain joins TRBV7-6 and TRBJ2-7; TRBD2 aligns across 8 bases. V was clipped by 5 bases and J by 4 bases; unmatched bases: 10. Germline-derived CDR1 and CDR2 are SGHVS and FNYEAQ. This CDR3 region has 15 residues. CDR3 region: CASSPGSGRFYEQYF. DNA of the CDR3: TGTGCCAGCAGCCCGGGGAGCGGGAGATTTTACGAGCAGTACTTC.

This clone was seen only once. The CDR3 nucleotides read TGTGCCAGCAGCAACCGGGACAGGGCCCCCTACGAGCAGTACTTC. Translation gives CASSNRDRAPYEQYF. The chain joins TRBV6-1 to TRBJ2-7; 9 bases match TRBD1. This CDR3 has 15 amino acids. V lost 6 bases, J lost 2 bases, and 8 bases stayed unmatched. Germline CDR1 is MNHNS and CDR2 is SASEGT.

The CDR3 region has the DNA TGTGCCAGCAGCGCTGGGGCTGGGTATGGCTACACCTTC. Protein sequence: CASSAGAGYGYTF. This chain joins TRBV7-9 and TRBJ1-2; D might be TRBD1 (5 bases). This CDR3 contains 13 residues. Germline-derived CDR1 and CDR2 are SEHNR and FQNEAQ (reference sequence). Trimming left V 5 bases short and J 5 bases short, with 12 bases between.